This T cell receptor (beta chain) was recovered during a study of blood T cell repertoires in COVID-19. The overall study: Samples representing acute and convalescent COVID-19 were sourced from the United States, Italy and Spain. PBMCs, B-cell-depleted T cells, or T cells provided the cDNA or gDNA that made up the material.

In the study's own analysis: Researchers report that nucleated cell counts were estimated from reference gene primer amplification. Libraries were prepared by immunoSEQ multiplex PCR; TCRdb keeps only in-frame clonotypes and omits some of them. V and J calls and clone size are those listed in that table; D and trimming were worked out from the DNA. The table shows about 14,000 clones, with approximately 88% occurring only once. The CDR3 is 15 residues long. Germline CDR1 is SGHNT and CDR2 is YYREEE (reference sequence). Germline trimming cut 4 bases from V and 1 base from J; bases unmatched to any gene: 7. This clone showed up just a few times.

Sequencing used peripheral blood. The V and J genes are TRBV5-4 and TRBJ1-2, with 7 bases fitting TRBD1. This TCR was recovered from a human donor in a cohort sampled during active COVID-19. The CDR3 sequence is CASSRGQELNYGYTF. CDR3 bases: TGTGCCAGCAGCCGAGGACAGGAGCTTAACTATGGCTACACCTTC.